Given below is one T cell receptor beta chain in context. Antigen unknown. Distinct nucleotide sequences in the sample also encode this CDR3. Negatively enriched CD4+ T cells were divided by CD45RA into naive and memory. Genomic DNA per cell subset filled all wells of several immunoSEQ plates. When replicate PCRs were run on sorted subsets, they used approximately 0.2 ug DNA, some 30,000 T cell genomes. Measured with immunoSEQ multiplex PCR; TCRdb has only the in-frame clones, and not every one. The table records under 2.5 million clones, approximately 90% of them present only once. V was trimmed by 1 base and J by 3 bases, leaving 6 bases between them. Germline CDR1 SGHAT, CDR2 FQNNGV. This CDR3 region has 13 residues. This specimen belongs to a study of shared clonotypes between healthy human individuals. Overall study findings and caveats: Limitation of the genetic and exposure-history diversity represented came from the few donors.

Source material: naive CD4+ T cells from PBMCs. Documented subset: CD45RA+ positively selected. The genes are TRBV11-2 and TRBJ1-2, with D possibly matching TRBD1 (5 bases). The origin of this receptor is a man aged 18 to 29 in good health. Some clones in this sample may be carry-over from other donors' samples. The CDR3: CASSLGGDYGYTF. In DNA form, the CDR3 reads TGTGCCAGCAGCTTAGGGGGGGACTATGGCTACACCTTC. Filled out from reference TRBV11-2 and TRBJ1-2, the complete variable domain reads EAGVAQSPRYKIIEKRQSVAFWCNPISGHATLYWYQQILGQGPKLLIQFQNNGVVDDSQLPKDRFSAERLKGVDSTLKIQPAKLEDSAVYLCASSLGGDYGYTFGSGTRLTVV.